What follows describes a single T cell receptor beta chain. Antigen specificity is unknown. TCRdb's copy holds only in-frame clones and misses some; the assay was immunoSEQ multiplex PCR. The top ten clones hold about 0.13% of a sample with millions of clones, over 85% of them seen once. After removal of 0 bases from V and 4 bases from J, the junction contained 3 bases not matched to a gene. The germline V gene encodes CDR1 GTSNPN and CDR2 SVGIG (reference sequence). The CDR3 is 14 amino acids. This sample was taken from a study of shared clonotypes between healthy human individuals. Overall study results and limits: Exclusively blood specimens were collected; tissue repertoires likely differ.

This clonotype was sampled from a man aged 18-30 years in good health. The sequenced material came from naive CD4+ T cells sorted from blood. Noted subset: CD45RA+ positively selected. The chain is built from TRBV30 and TRBJ2-1; 7 nucleotides agree with TRBD2. The CDR3 DNA reads as TGTGCCTGGAGTGTGGGACTACTATACAATGAGCAGTTCTTC. Translating gives CAWSVGLLYNEQFF.